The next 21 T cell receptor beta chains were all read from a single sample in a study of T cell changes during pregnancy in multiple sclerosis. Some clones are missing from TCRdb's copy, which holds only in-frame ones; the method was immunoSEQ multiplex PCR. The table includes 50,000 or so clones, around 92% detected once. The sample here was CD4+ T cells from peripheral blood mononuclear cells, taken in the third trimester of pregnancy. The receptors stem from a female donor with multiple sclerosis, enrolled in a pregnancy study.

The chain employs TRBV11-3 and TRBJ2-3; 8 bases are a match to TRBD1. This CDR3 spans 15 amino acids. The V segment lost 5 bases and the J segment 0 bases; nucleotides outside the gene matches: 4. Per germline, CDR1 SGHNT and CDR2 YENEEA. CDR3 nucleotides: TGTGCCAGCAGCCCACGACAGGGGAGCACAGATACGCAGTATTTT. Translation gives CASSPRQGSTDTQYF.

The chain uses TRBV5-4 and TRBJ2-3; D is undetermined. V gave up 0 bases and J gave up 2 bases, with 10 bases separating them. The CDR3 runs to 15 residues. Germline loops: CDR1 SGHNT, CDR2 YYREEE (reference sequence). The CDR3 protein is CASSLGPTPTDTQYF. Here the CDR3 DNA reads TGTGCCAGCAGCTTGGGGCCAACGCCCACAGATACGCAGTATTTT.

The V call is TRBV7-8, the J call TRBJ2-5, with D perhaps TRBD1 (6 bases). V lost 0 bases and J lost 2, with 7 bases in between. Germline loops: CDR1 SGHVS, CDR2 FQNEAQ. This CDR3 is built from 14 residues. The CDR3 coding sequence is TGTGCCAGCAGCTTAGCGACAGGACAAGAGACCCAGTACTTC. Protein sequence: CASSLATGQETQYF.

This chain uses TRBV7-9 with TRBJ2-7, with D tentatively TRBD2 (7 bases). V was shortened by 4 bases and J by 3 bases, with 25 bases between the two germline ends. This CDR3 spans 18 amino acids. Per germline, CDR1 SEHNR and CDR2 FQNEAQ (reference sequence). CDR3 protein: CASSSGQLMGGGLYEQYF. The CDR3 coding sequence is TGTGCCAGCAGCTCCGGCCAACTCATGGGGGGGGGCCTCTACGAGCAGTACTTC.

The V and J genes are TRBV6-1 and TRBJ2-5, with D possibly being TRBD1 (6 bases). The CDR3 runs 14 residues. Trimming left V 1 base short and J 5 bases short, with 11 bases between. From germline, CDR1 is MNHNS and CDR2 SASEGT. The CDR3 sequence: CASSEGTAWETQYF. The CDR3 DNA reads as TGTGCCAGCAGTGAAGGGACAGCCTGGGAGACCCAGTACTTC.

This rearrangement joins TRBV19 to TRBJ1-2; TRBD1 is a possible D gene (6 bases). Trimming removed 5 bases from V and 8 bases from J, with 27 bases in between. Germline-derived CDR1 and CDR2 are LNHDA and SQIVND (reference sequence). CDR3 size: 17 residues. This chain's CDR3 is CASSPTAASGTIQGYTF. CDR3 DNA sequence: TGTGCCAGTAGTCCCACTGCGGCCTCCGGGACAATTCAAGGCTACACCTTC.

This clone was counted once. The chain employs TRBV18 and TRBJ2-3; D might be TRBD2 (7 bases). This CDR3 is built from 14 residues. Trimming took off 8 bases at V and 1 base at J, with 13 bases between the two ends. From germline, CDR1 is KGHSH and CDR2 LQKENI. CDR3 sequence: CASGGAFGTDTQYF. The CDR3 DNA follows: TGTGCCAGCGGGGGGGCCTTTGGCACAGATACGCAGTATTTT.

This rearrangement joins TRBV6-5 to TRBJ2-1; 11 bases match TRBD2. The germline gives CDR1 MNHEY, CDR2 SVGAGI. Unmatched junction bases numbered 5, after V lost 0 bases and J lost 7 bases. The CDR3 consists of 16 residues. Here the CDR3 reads CASSYSIAGGPNEQFF. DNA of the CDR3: TGTGCCAGCAGTTACTCAATAGCGGGGGGGCCTAATGAGCAGTTCTTC.

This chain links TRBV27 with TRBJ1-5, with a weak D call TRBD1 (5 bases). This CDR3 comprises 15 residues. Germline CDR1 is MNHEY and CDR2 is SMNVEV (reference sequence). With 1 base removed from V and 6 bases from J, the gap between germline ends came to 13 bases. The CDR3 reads CASSLFGGVGQPQHF. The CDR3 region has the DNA TGTGCCAGCAGTTTATTCGGGGGTGTAGGTCAGCCCCAGCATTTT.

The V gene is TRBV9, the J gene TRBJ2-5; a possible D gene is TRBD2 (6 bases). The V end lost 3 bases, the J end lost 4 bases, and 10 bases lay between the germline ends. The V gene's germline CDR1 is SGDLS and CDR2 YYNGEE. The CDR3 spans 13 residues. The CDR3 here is CASSGGEGETQYF. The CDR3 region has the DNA TGTGCCAGCAGCGGGGGGGAAGGAGAGACCCAGTACTTC.

The DNA of the CDR3 is TGTGCCACCAGCAGAGACAGGGACGAGCAGTACTTC. It encodes CATSRDRDEQYF. The rearrangement uses TRBV15 and TRBJ2-7; D perhaps matches TRBD1 (5 bases). Germline CDR1 and CDR2: LNHNV and YYDKDF (reference sequence). This CDR3 is built from 12 residues. V was cut by 0 bases and J by 5 bases, with 5 bases left in between. Filled out from reference TRBV15 and TRBJ2-7, the complete variable domain reads DAMVIQNPRYQVTQFGKPVTLSCSQTLNHNVMYWYQQKSSQAPKLLFHYYDKDFNNEADTPDNFQSRRPNTSFCFLDIRSPGLGDTAMYLCATSRDRDEQYFGPGTRLTVT.

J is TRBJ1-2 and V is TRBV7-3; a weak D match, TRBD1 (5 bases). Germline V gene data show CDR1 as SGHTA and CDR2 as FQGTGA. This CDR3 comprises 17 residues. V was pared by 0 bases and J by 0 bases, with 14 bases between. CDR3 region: CASSLTASEGPNYGYTF. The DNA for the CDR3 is TGTGCCAGCAGCTTAACGGCCTCGGAGGGGCCTAACTATGGCTACACCTTC.

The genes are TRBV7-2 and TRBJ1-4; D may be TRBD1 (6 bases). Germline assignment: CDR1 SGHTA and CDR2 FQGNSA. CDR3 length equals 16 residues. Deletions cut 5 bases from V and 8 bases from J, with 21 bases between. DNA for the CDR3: TGTGCCAGCAGCGAGGGGGGGGCGGGGTTCGGGGAAAAACTGTTTTTT. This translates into CASSEGGAGFGEKLFF.

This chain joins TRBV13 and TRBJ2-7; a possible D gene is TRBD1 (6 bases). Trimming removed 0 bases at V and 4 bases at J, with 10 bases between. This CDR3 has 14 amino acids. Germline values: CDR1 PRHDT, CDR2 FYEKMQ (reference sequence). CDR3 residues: CASSLGGRGYEQYF. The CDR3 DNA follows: TGTGCCAGCAGCTTAGGGGGCAGGGGTTACGAGCAGTACTTC.

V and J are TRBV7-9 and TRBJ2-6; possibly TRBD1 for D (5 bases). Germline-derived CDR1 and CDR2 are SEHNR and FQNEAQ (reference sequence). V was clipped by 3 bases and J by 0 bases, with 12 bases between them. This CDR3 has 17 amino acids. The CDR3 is CASSLTVKSSGANVLTF. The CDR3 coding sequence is TGTGCCAGCAGCTTGACAGTAAAAAGCTCTGGGGCCAACGTCCTGACTTTC.

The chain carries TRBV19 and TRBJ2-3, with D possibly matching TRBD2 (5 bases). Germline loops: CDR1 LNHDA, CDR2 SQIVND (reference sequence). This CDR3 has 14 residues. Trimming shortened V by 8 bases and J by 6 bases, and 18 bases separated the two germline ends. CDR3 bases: TGTGCCAGTTCCCGCCCGAGGGAGACGGATACGCAGTATTTT. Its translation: CASSRPRETDTQYF.

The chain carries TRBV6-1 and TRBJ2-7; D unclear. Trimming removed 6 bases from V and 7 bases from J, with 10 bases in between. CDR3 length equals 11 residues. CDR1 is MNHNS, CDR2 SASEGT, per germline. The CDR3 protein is CASRALREQYF. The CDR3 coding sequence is TGTGCCAGCAGAGCCCTACGGGAGCAGTACTTC.

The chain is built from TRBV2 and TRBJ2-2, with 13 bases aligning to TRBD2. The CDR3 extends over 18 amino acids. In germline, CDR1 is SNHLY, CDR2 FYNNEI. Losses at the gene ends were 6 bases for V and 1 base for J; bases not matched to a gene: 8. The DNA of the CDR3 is TGTGCCAGCAGGACTAGCGGGGGGTCGAGGATGAACACCGGGGAGCTGTTTTTT. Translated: CASRTSGGSRMNTGELFF.

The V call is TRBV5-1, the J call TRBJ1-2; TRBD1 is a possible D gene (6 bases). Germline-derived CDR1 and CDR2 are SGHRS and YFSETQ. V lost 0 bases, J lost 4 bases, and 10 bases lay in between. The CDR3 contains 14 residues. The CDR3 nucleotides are TGCGCCAGCAGCTTGGAACAGGGCCTCTATGGCTACACCTTC. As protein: CASSLEQGLYGYTF.

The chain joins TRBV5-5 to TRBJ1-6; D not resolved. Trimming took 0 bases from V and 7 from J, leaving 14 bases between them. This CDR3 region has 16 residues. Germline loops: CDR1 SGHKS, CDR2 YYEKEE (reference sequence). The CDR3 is CASSLELVLRNSPLHF. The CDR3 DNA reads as TGTGCCAGCAGCTTGGAGCTGGTCCTCAGGAATTCACCCCTCCACTTT.

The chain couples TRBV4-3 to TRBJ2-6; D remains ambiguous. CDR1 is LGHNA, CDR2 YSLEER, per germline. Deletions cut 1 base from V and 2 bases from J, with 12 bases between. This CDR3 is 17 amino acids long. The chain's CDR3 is CASSQGAGIPGANVLTF. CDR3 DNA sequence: TGCGCCAGCAGCCAAGGGGCCGGAATTCCTGGGGCCAACGTCCTGACTTTC.